This T cell receptor (beta chain) was observed in a study of T cell responses to AZD1222 COVID-19 vaccine. Study results and caveats: Dominant CD4 TCR responses targeted spike regions 160-218 and 743-854. Most donors were white British, females outnumbered males, and clonal diversity was possibly underestimated.

As to this clone: What it binds is unknown.

The method was immunoSEQ multiplex PCR; TCRdb's version includes in-frame clones alone and lacks a portion of them. The repertoire holds 70,000 to 95,000 clones, with roughly 86% as singletons. This receptor was obtained from an adult in good health. Specimen: peripheral blood, collected on day 0 of MenACWY control vaccination.

The CDR3 DNA sequence: TGTGCCAGCAGCAGGGGGGGACAGGGCTCGAAGAATGAGCAGTTCTTC. It is translated as CASSRGGQGSKNEQFF. This chain connects TRBV5-5 to TRBJ2-1; 9 bases fit TRBD1. Germline values: CDR1 SGHKS, CDR2 YYEKEE (reference sequence). The CDR3 extends over 16 amino acids. V lost 4 bases and J lost 7; bases outside the gene matches: 12. The variable domain in full, completed from reference TRBV5-5 and TRBJ2-1, reads DAGVTQSPTHLIKTRGQQVTLRCSPISGHKSVSWYQQVLGQGPQFIFQYYEKEERGRGNFPDRFSARQFPNYSSELNVNALLLGDSALYLCASSRGGQGSKNEQFFGPGTRLTVL.